The source of this TCR beta chain is a study of cytomegalovirus exposure and HLA in healthy donors. The CDR3 spans 15 residues. Germline CDR1 is SGHRS and CDR2 is YFSETQ. Trimming removed 0 bases from V and 1 base from J; junction bases left unmatched: 4. The PCR made use of 60 Vbeta and 13 Jbeta primers. Assay: immunoSEQ multiplex PCR; the TCRdb copy retains only in-frame clones and omits some. This sample's table has roughly 220,000 clones. Comments on this clone: The antigen remains unidentified.

Overall study results and limits: One later analysis reportedly identified an Asian-associated ancestry cluster that showed fewer N-insertions than the roughly 640-donor mean. Apart from CMV serostatus, no immune exposure information was available.

The clonotype was recovered from a girl aged 2 to 10 in good health and CMV-seropositive. This chain joins TRBV5-1 and TRBJ2-7; 7 positions agree with TRBD2. What was sequenced was PBMCs. In DNA form, the CDR3 reads TGCGCCAGCAGCTTGGTGGCGGGAGAGTCCTACGAGCAGTACTTC. Amino acids: CASSLVAGESYEQYF.